The T cell receptor (beta chain) under discussion was sequenced for a study of T-cell memory formation after mild COVID-19. In its sample, this clonotype was seen a few times. Trimming removed 4 bases from V and 4 bases from J, with 13 bases in between. The CDR3 covers 14 residues. Germline CDR1 and CDR2: MGHRA and YSYEKL. TCRdb processed the 5' RACE reads anew with MiXCR; each CDR3 protein has one entry. Among more than 450,000 distinct CDR3 sequences listed, roughly 18% were seen once. This receptor was obtained from an adult woman who had mild COVID-19 (a few samples of this study predate the infection). Cell type and time point are not known. The rearrangement links TRBV4-1 to TRBJ1-1; D gene ambiguous. Sequencing input: PBMCs or a T cell subset sorted from them (not recorded which). The CDR3 protein is CASSRGRESTEAFF. The CDR3 nucleotides are TGCGCCAGCAGCCGTGGTAGGGAGAGCACTGAAGCTTTCTTT.